This entry describes one T cell receptor (beta chain). Its target is unknown. Produced via immunoSEQ multiplex PCR; TCRdb's table is partial and in-frame only. Here the sample spans 90,000 to 100,000 clones, about 79% being singletons. The CDR3 has 16 residues. From germline, CDR1 is ENHRY and CDR2 SYGVKD. V shed 6 bases, J shed 2 bases, and the junction held 12 bases outside the gene matches. This record comes from a study of OX40 agonist ivuxolimab in advanced cancers. Background on the study: With ivuxolimab, an agonistic anti-OX40 (CD134) antibody, patients were treated. Findings of the study overall: The study observed clonal expansion of CD4+ and CD8+ blood T cells by week 6 at 0.1 to 3.0 mg/kg. Fewer expanded clones were found on average in CD4+ than in CD8+ T cells.

V is TRBV10-3 and J is TRBJ2-7, with 8 nucleotides matching TRBD2. This TCR was recovered from an adult with an advanced solid tumor such as melanoma, head and neck, liver or kidney cancer. Sequencing used CD4+ or CD8+ T cells sorted from blood, obtained in a trial of the OX40 agonist ivuxolimab. CDR3: CAISTISSGTPYEQYF. CDR3 coding DNA: TGTGCCATCAGCACCATCAGTAGCGGGACGCCCTACGAGCAGTACTTC.